These T cell receptor beta chains were read from a single sample in a study of Graves' ophthalmopathy and Graves' hyperthyroidism. Using its own MiXCR run on the multiplex PCR reads, TCRdb lists one record per CDR3 protein. Of over 450,000 distinct CDR3 sequences in the sample, over 13% were seen once. Material: blood. These receptors were obtained from a woman in her thirties with Graves' ophthalmopathy. Both conserved end residues are part of each CDR3. D genes are given only for firm matches. Where a row states a size, it is once, few, many or the class of an expanded clone; other rows omit it.

size	V	D	J	CDR3	DNA
many	TRBV27	-	TRBJ1-2	CASSFHDRANYGYTF	TGTGCCAGCAGTTTCCACGACCGAGCTAACTATGGCTACACCTTC
many	TRBV11-1	-	TRBJ2-2	CASSLVGLSGTGELFF	TGTGCCAGCAGCTTAGTCGGTCTAAGTGGCACCGGGGAGCTGTTTTTT
-	TRBV30	TRBD1	TRBJ1-1	CAWYSTGADTEAFF	TGTGCCTGGTACTCAACAGGGGCGGACACTGAAGCTTTCTTT
many	TRBV7-2	-	TRBJ1-6	CASSLNPISSYNSPLHF	TGTGCCAGCAGCCTTAACCCGATTAGCTCCTATAATTCACCCCTCCACTTT
once	TRBV12-3/TRBV12-4	TRBD1	TRBJ1-2	CASSPNLRTGHTRNYGYTF	TGTGCCAGCAGTCCCAACCTTCGGACAGGCCATACCCGAAACTATGGCTACACCTTC
many	TRBV25-1	-	TRBJ2-6	CASSGRQRVLTF	TGTGCCAGCAGTGGACGACAGCGCGTCCTGACTTTC
many	TRBV6-5	TRBD1	TRBJ1-1	CASSQLGQGATEAFF	TGTGCCAGCAGTCAACTCGGACAGGGGGCGACTGAAGCTTTCTTT
many	TRBV2	-	TRBJ1-5	CASSADDQPQHF	TGTGCCAGCAGTGCGGACGATCAGCCCCAGCATTTT
many	TRBV6-1	TRBD2	TRBJ2-7	CASSQIAGATYEQYF	TGTGCCAGCAGTCAGATAGCGGGAGCGACCTACGAGCAGTACTTC
many	TRBV20-1	-	TRBJ1-6	CSARDQRRGGSPLHF	TGCAGTGCTAGAGATCAGCGGAGGGGAGGTTCACCCCTCCACTTT
-	TRBV12-3/TRBV12-4	TRBD1	TRBJ2-1	CASSQGQANEKFF	TGTGCCAGCAGTCAGGGACAGGCTAATGAGAAGTTCTTC
many	TRBV19	-	TRBJ1-1	CASTPLGGVNTEAFF	TGTGCCAGTACCCCTCTGGGGGGCGTGAACACTGAAGCTTTCTTT
many	TRBV28	-	TRBJ2-7	CASSPDSARPYEQYF	TGTGCCAGCAGTCCGGACAGCGCCCGCCCCTACGAGCAGTACTTC
many	TRBV6-1	-	TRBJ1-2	CASRGPRDTGHYGYTF	TGTGCCAGCAGGGGACCTAGGGACACCGGGCACTATGGCTACACCTTC
many	TRBV30	-	TRBJ2-2	CAWSGSGPGELFF	TGTGCCTGGAGTGGTTCAGGGCCCGGGGAGCTGTTTTTT
many	TRBV27	-	TRBJ2-5	CASSLSLNRAHQETQYF	TGTGCCAGCAGTTTATCGCTAAACAGGGCCCACCAAGAGACCCAGTACTTC
many	TRBV6-1	TRBD1	TRBJ2-2	CAGRQGNTGELFF	TGTGCCGGACGACAGGGGAACACCGGGGAGCTGTTTTTT
few	TRBV11-2	-	TRBJ1-5	CASSLDSRGQPQHF	TGTGCCAGCAGCTTAGATTCCAGGGGACAGCCCCAGCATTTT
many	TRBV10-3	-	TRBJ1-1	CAISEPPGQRNTEAFF	TGTGCCATCAGTGAGCCGCCGGGACAAAGGAACACTGAAGCTTTCTTT
many	TRBV12-3/TRBV12-4	TRBD1	TRBJ2-7	CASSPRTGRDEQYF	TGTGCCAGCAGCCCGAGGACAGGGCGGGACGAGCAGTACTTC
few	TRBV9	TRBD2	TRBJ2-7	CASSADAGGSWEQYF	TGTGCCAGCAGCGCAGATGCGGGAGGGTCCTGGGAGCAGTACTTC
many	TRBV5-1	TRBD1	TRBJ2-7	CASSHRQGAPYEQYF	TGCGCCAGCAGCCACAGACAGGGGGCCCCCTACGAGCAGTACTTC
many	TRBV11-3	TRBD1	TRBJ1-6	CASSQRQGTYNSPLHF	TGTGCCAGCAGCCAGCGACAGGGAACCTATAATTCACCCCTCCACTTT
-	TRBV5-1	TRBD1	TRBJ1-2	CASSVGQSYGYTF	TGCGCCAGCAGCGTGGGACAGAGCTATGGCTACACCTTC
many	TRBV28	-	TRBJ1-1	CASTLGLRDTEAFF	TGTGCCAGCACCTTGGGGTTAAGGGACACTGAAGCTTTCTTT
-	TRBV5-1	-	TRBJ1-2	CASSLRGGEANYGYTF	TGCGCCAGCAGCTTGAGGGGGGGCGAAGCTAACTATGGCTACACCTTC
-	TRBV5-1	TRBD2	TRBJ2-5	CASSLTSGGDLKTQYF	TGCGCCAGCAGCTTGACTAGCGGGGGGGACTTAAAGACCCAGTACTTC
many	TRBV20-1	-	TRBJ1-1	CSARSRTEYTEAFF	TGCAGTGCTAGGTCCAGGACAGAATACACTGAAGCTTTCTTT
few	TRBV12-3/TRBV12-4	TRBD1	TRBJ1-2	CASSSPGQGLRKDGYTF	TGTGCCAGCAGTTCCCCGGGACAGGGTCTTAGAAAGGATGGCTACACCTTC
-	TRBV9	-	TRBJ1-3	CASSVADRTIYF	TGTGCCAGCAGCGTCGCGGACCGGACCATATATTTT
many	TRBV12-3/TRBV12-4	-	TRBJ1-2	CASSSRGLGANYGYTF	TGTGCCAGCAGTTCTCGAGGCCTAGGGGCTAACTATGGCTACACCTTC
many	TRBV10-3	-	TRBJ2-7	CAISEGADHEQYF	TGTGCCATCAGTGAGGGGGCTGACCACGAGCAGTACTTC
-	TRBV28	TRBD2	TRBJ2-1	CASSPGTSGNEQFF	TGTGCCAGCAGTCCAGGGACTAGCGGGAATGAGCAGTTCTTC
many	TRBV29-1	-	TRBJ1-1	CSVRGLNTEAFF	TGCAGCGTTCGAGGGCTGAACACTGAAGCTTTCTTT
many	TRBV6-5	TRBD1	TRBJ2-5	CASSRQGWETQYF	TGTGCCAGCAGTAGACAGGGATGGGAGACCCAGTACTTC
many	TRBV6-2/TRBV6-3	-	TRBJ1-2	CAIRTTGLLNYGYTF	TGTGCCATCCGAACAACAGGGCTCTTAAACTATGGCTACACCTTC
many	TRBV20-1	-	TRBJ2-7	CSANGVDRTYEQYF	TGCAGTGCCAACGGGGTGGACAGAACCTACGAGCAGTACTTC
-	TRBV15	-	TRBJ1-1	CATSTPWRLFGMNTEAFF	TGTGCCACCAGCACCCCGTGGCGCCTTTTTGGGATGAACACTGAAGCTTTCTTT
many	TRBV9	-	TRBJ1-3	CASSVAPGSGNTIYF	TGTGCCAGCAGCGTAGCACCCGGATCAGGAAACACCATATATTTT
many	TRBV6-5	-	TRBJ2-2	CASGGTGELFF	TGTGCCAGCGGGGGCACCGGGGAGCTGTTTTTT
-	TRBV28	-	TRBJ2-1	CASSSGYEQFF	TGTGCCAGCAGTTCGGGGTATGAGCAGTTCTTC
-	TRBV30	TRBD1	TRBJ1-2	CAWSVGRGRAYGYTF	TGTGCCTGGAGTGTTGGGAGGGGGCGCGCCTATGGCTACACCTTC
many	TRBV11-1	TRBD2	TRBJ2-5	CASSLVIPLAGDIETQYF	TGTGCCAGCAGCTTAGTAATCCCGCTAGCGGGAGACATTGAGACCCAGTACTTC
-	TRBV20-1	-	TRBJ2-5	CSARSPWTQETQYF	TGCAGTGCTAGATCCCCCTGGACACAAGAGACCCAGTACTTC
many	TRBV5-1	-	TRBJ1-1	CASSSYRGSDTEAFF	TGCGCCAGCAGCTCTTATAGGGGGTCAGACACTGAAGCTTTCTTT
many	TRBV20-1	-	TRBJ1-2	CSAGRQGYIYGYTF	TGCAGTGCCGGCCGGCAGGGATATATCTATGGCTACACCTTC
-	TRBV6-2/TRBV6-3	-	TRBJ2-4	CASRARANIKYF	TGTGCCAGCAGAGCCAGGGCAAACATTAAGTACTTC
many	TRBV12-3/TRBV12-4	TRBD1	TRBJ1-2	CASSAGTGTGYTF	TGTGCCAGCAGTGCCGGGACAGGGACAGGCTACACCTTC
-	TRBV11-2	TRBD1	TRBJ1-1	CASSPYRGSTEAFF	TGTGCCAGCAGCCCATACAGGGGGAGCACTGAAGCTTTCTTT
many	TRBV27	-	TRBJ1-2	CASSSGRNYGYTF	TGTGCCAGCAGTTCGGGACGCAACTATGGCTACACCTTC
many	TRBV6-5	-	TRBJ1-5	CASSYSINGRSQPQHF	TGTGCCAGCAGTTACTCGATTAACGGGAGGAGTCAGCCCCAGCATTTT
few	TRBV5-1	TRBD1	TRBJ2-4	CASRRSIRGATGGHGAKNIQYF	TGCGCCAGCAGAAGGTCGATTCGAGGGGCTACAGGGGGTCATGGAGCCAAAAACATTCAGTACTTC
-	TRBV24-1	-	TRBJ2-7	CATSRGPDYEQYF	TGTGCCACCAGTAGAGGGCCCGACTACGAGCAGTACTTC
-	TRBV12-3/TRBV12-4	TRBD2	TRBJ2-7	CASRHTRRGLAGVAEQYF	TGTGCCAGCAGGCACACAAGACGGGGACTAGCGGGGGTGGCCGAGCAGTACTTC
many	TRBV4-1	-	TRBJ2-7	CASSQVIGLPYEQYF	TGCGCCAGCAGCCAAGTCATAGGGTTGCCGTACGAGCAGTACTTC
many	TRBV6-1	-	TRBJ1-6	CASTGSGESPLHF	TGTGCCAGCACCGGATCGGGGGAGTCACCCCTCCACTTT
many	TRBV19	-	TRBJ1-2	CASSIAPGNYGYTF	TGTGCCAGTAGTATAGCGCCCGGGAATTATGGCTACACCTTC
many	TRBV2	TRBD1	TRBJ1-6	CASSRTPTGALGHSPLHF	TGTGCCAGCAGTCGAACTCCGACAGGGGCCCTCGGTCATTCACCCCTCCACTTT